This T cell receptor (beta chain) was found in a study of blood T cell repertoires in COVID-19 (dated by TCRdb to about 2020). Describing the broader study: Collaborator samples came from the United States, Italy and Spain and covered acute and convalescent phases of COVID-19. HLA class I and class II types, where available, came from metadata supplied by the sample provider rather than from assay-based typing. The material from the prospective study consisted of cDNA or gDNA derived from T cells, B-cell-depleted T cells, or PBMCs. Samples came from the ongoing ImmuneRACE study (first 160 participants) plus 1,254 subjects from 6 global collaborators. The repertoires were released in a freely available public database meant as a resource for research on the immune response to SARS-CoV-2. The sample metadata nearly always contained a de-identified subject ID, COVID-19 status, age in years and sex. Subjects who had been exposed to COVID-19, were actively infected with it, or had recovered from it provided the deeply sampled blood TCRbeta repertoires that made up the dataset.

Here is what the overall study found, with its caveats: How much clinical and demographic metadata was included differed by source and by participant, and the metadata was provided uncurated.

Whole blood was collected in K2EDTA tubes by collaborating institutions according to the institutions' own protocols. For TCRbeta analysis, collaborator samples were shipped as frozen whole blood, as isolated PBMCs, or as DNA extracted from either sample type. Notes on this clone: Its target antigen remains unknown. Per-base qualities were not stored, and no clone one base away is much larger.

The immunoSEQ Assay, a bias-controlled multiplex PCR, was used to amplify TCRbeta CDR3 regions from genomic DNA. As for the authors' bioinformatics: The number of nucleated cells in each sample was estimated by amplification of reference gene primers within the assay. Sequence reads were collapsed and filtered to measure the absolute abundance of every unique TCRbeta CDR3 rearrangement. For each sample, productive Simpson clonality was calculated as the square root of Simpson's diversity index over productive rearrangements. Imported from immuneACCESS, the table was reduced by TCRdb to in-frame sequences with V and J called. These copies leave out some clones; in studies compared against another copy, an unresolved V gene accounts for under half, and the cause of the remainder is not known. V and J calls and clone size are copied from that table; D and trimming were computed from the DNA. For this sample there are more than 85,000 clones; around 80% appear just once. The ten largest clones represent roughly 7.9% of the sample.

Taken from cysteine to phenylalanine, the CDR3 has 14 residues. Just the 42-base CDR3 DNA is kept, in frame starting at base 1. V is clipped by 1 base and J by 0 bases, and the sequence between their germline boundaries is 4 bases long. CDR1 and CDR2 are drawn from the germline V gene (reference sequence): PRHDT, FYEKMQ. The V gene is TRBV13 and the J gene is TRBJ1-3; no confident D gene assignment can be made. The sequence was collected from a woman of 80 years or more with active or convalescent COVID-19. The sample taken for sequencing was peripheral blood. The bases read TGTGCCAGCAGCTTAGACAGCTCTGGAAACACCATATATTTT. It translates to CASSLDSSGNTIYF.